The clone carrying this TCR beta chain was seen a single time. There are 15 residues in the CDR3. V dropped 4 bases and J dropped 6 bases, with 17 bases sitting between them. Per the germline V gene, CDR1 is SNHLY and CDR2 is FYNNEI. This entry belongs to a study of blood T cell repertoires in COVID-19. Data came from immunoSEQ multiplex PCR; TCRdb stores just in-frame clones and leaves some out. The table records about 150,000 clones, more than 75% of them present only once. The TCR was taken from a human donor with acute or convalescent COVID-19. The donor label of this sample is uncertain. The chain carries TRBV2 and TRBJ2-3; possibly TRBD1 for D (5 bases). Material: peripheral blood. The CDR3 DNA is TGTGCCAGCAGTGCCTTAGCTAGGGGTAAGGATACGCAGTATTTT. It codes for CASSALARGKDTQYF.